This T cell receptor beta chain was sequenced for a study of tumor T cells in aggressive B-cell lymphoma. Germline V gives CDR1 MDHEN, CDR2 SYDVKM. The V and J ends lost 5 bases and 0 bases, in that order; junction bases with no gene match: 6. CDR3 length: 16 residues. Method: immunoSEQ multiplex PCR; TCRdb's copy keeps in-frame clones and lacks some. Of a few thousand clones listed, 87% were seen once; the top ten hold 2.5% to 3.5%. The specimen sequenced was tumor tissue. The receptor was isolated from an adult with diffuse large B cell lymphoma. V is TRBV28 and J is TRBJ1-2, with 10 bases lining up with TRBD1. The DNA of the CDR3 is TGTGCCAGCAGTCTTGCCGGGACAGGGGCTAACTATGGCTACACCTTC. It encodes CASSLAGTGANYGYTF.